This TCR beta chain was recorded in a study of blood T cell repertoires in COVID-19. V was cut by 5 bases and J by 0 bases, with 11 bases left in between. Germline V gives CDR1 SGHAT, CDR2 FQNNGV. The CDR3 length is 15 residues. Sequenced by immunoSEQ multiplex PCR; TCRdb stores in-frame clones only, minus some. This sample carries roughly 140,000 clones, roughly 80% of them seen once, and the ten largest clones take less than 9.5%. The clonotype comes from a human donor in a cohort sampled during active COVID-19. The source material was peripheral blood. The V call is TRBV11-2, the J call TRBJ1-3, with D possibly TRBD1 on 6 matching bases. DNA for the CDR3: TGTGCCAGCAGCCCTACAGGGTTCTCTGGAAACACCATATATTTT. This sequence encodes CASSPTGFSGNTIYF.